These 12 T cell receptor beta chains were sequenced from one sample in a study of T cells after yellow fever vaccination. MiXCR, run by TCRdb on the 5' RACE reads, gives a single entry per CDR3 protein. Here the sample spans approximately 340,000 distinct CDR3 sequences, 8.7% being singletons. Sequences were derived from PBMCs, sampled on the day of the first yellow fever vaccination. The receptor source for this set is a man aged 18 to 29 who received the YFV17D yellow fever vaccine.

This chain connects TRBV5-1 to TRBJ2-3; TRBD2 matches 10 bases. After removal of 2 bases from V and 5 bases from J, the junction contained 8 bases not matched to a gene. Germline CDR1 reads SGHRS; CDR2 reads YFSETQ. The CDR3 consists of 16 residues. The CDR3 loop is CASSLRAGGQLDTQYF. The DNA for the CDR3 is TGCGCCAGCAGCTTACGAGCGGGGGGGCAGCTAGATACGCAGTATTTT.

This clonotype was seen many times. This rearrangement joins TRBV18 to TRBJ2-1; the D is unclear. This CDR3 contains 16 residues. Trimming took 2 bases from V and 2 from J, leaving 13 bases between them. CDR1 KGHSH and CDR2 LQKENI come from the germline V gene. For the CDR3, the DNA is TGTGCCAGCTCACCAGCAGCCCGGTACCCCTACAATGAGCAGTTCTTC. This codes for CASSPAARYPYNEQFF.

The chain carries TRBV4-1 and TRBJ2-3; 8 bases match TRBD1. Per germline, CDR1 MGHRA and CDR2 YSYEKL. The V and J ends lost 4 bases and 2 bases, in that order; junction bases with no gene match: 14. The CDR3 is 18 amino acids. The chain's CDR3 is CASSPGLSQGANTDTQYF. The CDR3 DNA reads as TGCGCCAGCAGCCCAGGTTTGTCGCAGGGGGCGAACACAGATACGCAGTATTTT.

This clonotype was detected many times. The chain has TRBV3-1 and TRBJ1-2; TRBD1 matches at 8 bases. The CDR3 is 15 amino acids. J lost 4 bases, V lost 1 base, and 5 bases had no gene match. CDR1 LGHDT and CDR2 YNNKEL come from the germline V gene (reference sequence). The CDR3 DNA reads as TGTGCCAGCAGCCAAGTGGGGACAGGTATCTATGGCTACACCTTC. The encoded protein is CASSQVGTGIYGYTF.

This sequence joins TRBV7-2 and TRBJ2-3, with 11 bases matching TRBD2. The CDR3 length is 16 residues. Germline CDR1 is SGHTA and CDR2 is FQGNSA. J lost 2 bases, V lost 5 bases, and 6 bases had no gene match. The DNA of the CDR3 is TGTGCCAGCAGCCCCCGACTAGCGGGGCTCACAGATACGCAGTATTTT. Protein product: CASSPRLAGLTDTQYF.

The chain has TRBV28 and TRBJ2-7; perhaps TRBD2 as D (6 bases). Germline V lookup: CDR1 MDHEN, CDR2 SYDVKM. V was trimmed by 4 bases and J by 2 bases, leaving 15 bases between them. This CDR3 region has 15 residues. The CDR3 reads CASSSLAEGTYEQYV. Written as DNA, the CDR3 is TGTGCCAGCAGTTCCTTGGCGGAGGGTACCTACGAGCAGTACGTC.

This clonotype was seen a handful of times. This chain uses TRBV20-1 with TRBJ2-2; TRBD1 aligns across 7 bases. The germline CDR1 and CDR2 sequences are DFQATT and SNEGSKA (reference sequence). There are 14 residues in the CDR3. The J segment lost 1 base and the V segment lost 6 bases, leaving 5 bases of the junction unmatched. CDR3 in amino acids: CSASRDRNTGELFF. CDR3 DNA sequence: TGCAGTGCGTCCCGGGACAGGAACACCGGGGAGCTGTTTTTT.

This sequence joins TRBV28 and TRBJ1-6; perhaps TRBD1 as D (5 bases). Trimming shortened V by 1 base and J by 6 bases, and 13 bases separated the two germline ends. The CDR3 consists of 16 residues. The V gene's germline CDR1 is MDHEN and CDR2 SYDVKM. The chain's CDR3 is CASSLSGSGGNSPLHF. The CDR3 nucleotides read TGTGCCAGCAGTTTATCGGGCTCCGGGGGTAATTCACCCCTCCACTTT.

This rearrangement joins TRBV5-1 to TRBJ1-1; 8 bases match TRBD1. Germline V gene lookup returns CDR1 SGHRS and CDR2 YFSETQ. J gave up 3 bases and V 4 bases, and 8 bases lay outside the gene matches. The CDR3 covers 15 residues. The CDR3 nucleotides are TGCGCCAGCAGCCAACTAAACAGGGGGGACACTGAAGCTTTCTTT. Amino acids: CASSQLNRGDTEAFF.

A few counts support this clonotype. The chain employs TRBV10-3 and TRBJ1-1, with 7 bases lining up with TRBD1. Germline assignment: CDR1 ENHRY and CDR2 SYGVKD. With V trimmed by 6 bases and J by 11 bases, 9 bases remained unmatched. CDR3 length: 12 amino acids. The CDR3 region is CAIRATDRVAFF. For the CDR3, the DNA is TGTGCCATCAGGGCAACCGACAGGGTCGCTTTCTTT.

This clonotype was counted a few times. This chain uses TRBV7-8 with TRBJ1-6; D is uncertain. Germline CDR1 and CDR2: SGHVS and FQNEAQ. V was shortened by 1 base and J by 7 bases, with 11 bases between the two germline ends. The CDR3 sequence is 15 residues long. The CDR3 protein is CASSLGAVRNSPLHF. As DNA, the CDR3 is TGTGCCAGCAGCTTAGGTGCGGTTCGCAATTCACCCCTCCACTTT.

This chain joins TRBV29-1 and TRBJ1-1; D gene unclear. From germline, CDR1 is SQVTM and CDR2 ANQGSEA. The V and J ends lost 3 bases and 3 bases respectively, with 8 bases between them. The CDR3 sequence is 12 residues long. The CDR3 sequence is CSVDPAHTEAFF. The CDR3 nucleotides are TGCAGCGTTGACCCGGCCCACACTGAAGCTTTCTTT. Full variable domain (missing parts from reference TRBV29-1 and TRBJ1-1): SAVISQKPSRDICQRGTSLTIQCQVDSQVTMMFWYRQQPGQSLTLIATANQGSEATYESGFVIDKFPISRPNLTFSTLTVSNMSPEDSSIYLCSVDPAHTEAFFGQGTRLTVV.